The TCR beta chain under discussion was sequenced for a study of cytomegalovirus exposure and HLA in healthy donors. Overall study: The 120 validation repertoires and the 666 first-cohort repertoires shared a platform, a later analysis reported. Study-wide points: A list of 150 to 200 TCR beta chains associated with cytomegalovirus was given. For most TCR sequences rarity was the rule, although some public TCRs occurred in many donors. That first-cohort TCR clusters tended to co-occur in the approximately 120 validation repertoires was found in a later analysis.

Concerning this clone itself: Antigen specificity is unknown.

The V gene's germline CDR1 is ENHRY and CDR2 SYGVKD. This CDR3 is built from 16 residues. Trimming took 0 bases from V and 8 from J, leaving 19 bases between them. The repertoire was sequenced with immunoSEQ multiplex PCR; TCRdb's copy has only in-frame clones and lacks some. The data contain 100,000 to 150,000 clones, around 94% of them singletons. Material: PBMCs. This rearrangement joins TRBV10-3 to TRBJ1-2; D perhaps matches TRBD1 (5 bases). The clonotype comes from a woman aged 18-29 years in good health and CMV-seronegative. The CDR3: CAISESNGGERKGYTF. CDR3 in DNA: TGTGCCATCAGTGAGTCGAATGGAGGGGAGAGGAAAGGCTACACCTTC.